One and the same sample provided the 28 T cell receptor beta chains below, sequenced in a study. Treg sorting used a CD4+CD25+CD127-/low gate. Via MiXCR, TCRdb re-called the 5' RACE reads, giving one row per CDR3 protein. The sample lists around 55,000 distinct CDR3 sequences; roughly 20% were seen once. The sequenced sample was tumor-infiltrating Tregs sorted from the breast tumor. The receptors derive from a female donor with breast cancer.

This clonotype was detected a few times. The chain recombines TRBV27 with TRBJ1-1; 7 bases are a match to TRBD1. V was clipped by 8 bases and J by 4 bases; unmatched bases: 7. From germline, CDR1 is MNHEY and CDR2 SMNVEV (reference sequence). CDR3 size: 13 residues. The CDR3 DNA follows: TGTGCCAGCGGAGACAGGGTCGGCACTGAAGCTTTCTTT. It translates to CASGDRVGTEAFF.

A few counts support this clonotype. The chain links TRBV4-1 to TRBJ2-1; D is unresolved. The CDR3 contains 13 residues. V lost 3 bases, J lost 6 bases, and 9 bases lay in between. Per the germline V gene, CDR1 is MGHRA and CDR2 is YSYEKL. CDR3: CASSQGQVNEQFF. The CDR3 DNA reads TGCGCCAGCAGCCAGGGCCAAGTCAATGAGCAGTTCTTC.

The chain links TRBV5-6 to TRBJ2-3, with D uncertain. The CDR3 is made up of 13 amino acids. The V gene lost 1 base and the J gene lost 5 bases, with 8 bases spanning the gap. Germline V gene lookup returns CDR1 SGHDT and CDR2 YYEEEE. CDR3 nucleotide sequence: TGTGCCAGCAGCTTGACCCTAGGAGATACGCAGTATTTT. Residues: CASSLTLGDTQYF.

The chain carries TRBV7-2 and TRBJ2-6; a weak D match, TRBD1 (5 bases). Trimming pared 5 bases from V and 3 bases from J, leaving 8 bases between. CDR3 length equals 14 residues. Looked up from germline, CDR1 is SGHTA and CDR2 is FQGNSA. The CDR3 reads CASSVGDGANVLTF. The CDR3, as DNA: TGTGCCAGCAGCGTAGGGGATGGGGCCAACGTCCTGACTTTC.

Here the CDR3 DNA reads TGTGCCAGCAGCTTAACTAGCGGGCCTCGGGGTGAGCAGTTCTTC. Its translation: CASSLTSGPRGEQFF. This chain links TRBV7-9 with TRBJ2-1; 9 nucleotides line up with TRBD2. Germline CDR1 reads SEHNR; CDR2 reads FQNEAQ (reference sequence). This CDR3 is built from 15 residues. After removal of 2 bases from V and 9 bases from J, the junction contained 8 bases not matched to a gene.

A note on this clonotype: A much bigger clone sits one base away, suggesting this may be a read error. The chain couples TRBV20-1 to TRBJ2-7; 9 nucleotides align to TRBD2. V shed 4 bases and J 4 bases; nucleotides not matched to a gene: 14. This CDR3 region has 16 residues. The V gene's germline CDR1 is DFQATT and CDR2 SNEGSKA (reference sequence). DNA for the CDR3: TGCAGTGCTATGTTCGCGGGAGGGCCATCGGTTTACGAGCAGTACTTC. Residues: CSAMFAGGPSVYEQYF.

This clonotype was seen many times. V is TRBV27 and J is TRBJ1-2, with D possibly matching TRBD1 (5 bases). Trimming left V 3 bases short and J 2 bases short, with 7 bases between. This CDR3 has 13 amino acids. Germline values: CDR1 MNHEY, CDR2 SMNVEV (reference sequence). The CDR3 bases are TGTGCCAGCAGTTTCCGGGACAACTATGGCTACACCTTC. This sequence encodes CASSFRDNYGYTF.

This clonotype was observed a few times. V and J are TRBV20-1 and TRBJ1-1, with a possible D match to TRBD1 (6 bases). In germline, CDR1 is DFQATT, CDR2 SNEGSKA (reference sequence). CDR3 length: 15 amino acids. Trimming took 0 bases from V and 4 from J, leaving 15 bases between them. The CDR3 nucleotides are TGCAGTGCTAGAGAGTGGGGGCTAGAGAGCACTGAAGCTTTCTTT. Amino acid sequence: CSAREWGLESTEAFF.

This clonotype was counted only a few times. The rearrangement joins TRBV29-1 to TRBJ2-5, with TRBD1 matching 12 bases. This CDR3 spans 14 amino acids. Germline lookup yields CDR1 SQVTM and CDR2 ANQGSEA. Germline trimming cut 3 bases from V and 6 bases from J; bases unmatched to any gene: 5. CDR3 sequence reads: CSVEGQGAGKTQYF. CDR3 nucleotide sequence: TGCAGCGTTGAGGGACAGGGGGCCGGGAAGACCCAGTACTTC. Filled out from reference TRBV29-1 and TRBJ2-5, the complete variable domain reads SAVISQKPSRDICQRGTSLTIQCQVDSQVTMMFWYRQQPGQSLTLIATANQGSEATYESGFVIDKFPISRPNLTFSTLTVSNMSPEDSSIYLCSVEGQGAGKTQYFGPGTRLLVL.

The chain couples TRBV20-1 to TRBJ1-5; D uncertain. V was clipped by 8 bases and J by 3 bases, with 17 bases between them. The CDR3 covers 14 residues. Germline V CDR1 and CDR2: DFQATT, SNEGSKA (reference sequence). CDR3 bases: TGCAGTACCCGTTTATTGGCCTCCAATCAGCCCCAGCATTTT. Translating gives CSTRLLASNQPQHF.

This clonotype was found a few times. This chain uses TRBV5-4 with TRBJ2-5; possibly TRBD1 for D (6 bases). The V gene's germline CDR1 is SGHNT and CDR2 YYREEE (reference sequence). V dropped 1 base and J dropped 1 base, with 11 bases sitting between them. This CDR3 spans 15 amino acids. In nucleotides, the CDR3 is TGTGCCAGCAGCTTGTCCGGGACATCCCAAGAGACCCAGTACTTC. It is translated as CASSLSGTSQETQYF.

This clonotype appeared a few times. V and J are TRBV12-3 or TRBV12-4 and TRBJ2-5; no definite D call. Trimming removed 1 base at V and 5 bases at J, with 8 bases between. The CDR3 extends over 13 amino acids. DNA of the CDR3: TGTGCCAGCAGTTTAGAGGCAATGGAGACCCAGTACTTC. Translating it yields CASSLEAMETQYF.

This clonotype occurred many times. This rearrangement joins TRBV20-1 to TRBJ2-7; 9 positions match TRBD1. After removal of 5 bases from V and 4 bases from J, the junction contained 9 bases not matched to a gene. Germline V lookup: CDR1 DFQATT, CDR2 SNEGSKA (reference sequence). The CDR3 spans 14 residues. This CDR3 is CSAEYGTGWYEQYF. In DNA, the CDR3 is TGCAGTGCTGAATACGGGACAGGGTGGTACGAGCAGTACTTC.

V gene TRBV20-1 combines with J gene TRBJ2-3, with D uncertain. Trimming pared 4 bases from V and 6 bases from J, leaving 20 bases between. The CDR3 spans 15 residues. Germline V gives CDR1 DFQATT, CDR2 SNEGSKA (reference sequence). The CDR3 nucleotides are TGCAGTGCTAAGAGCCGTCTCAAGCATCTGGATACGCAGTATTTT. It translates to CSAKSRLKHLDTQYF.

This clonotype was found many times. The genes are TRBV29-1 and TRBJ1-2; D uncertain. CDR1 is SQVTM and CDR2 is ANQGSEA in the germline V gene. Trimming removed 5 bases at V and 8 bases at J, with 12 bases between. This CDR3 has 11 amino acids. CDR3 DNA: TGCAGCGTTAGACATGCGGAAGGCTACACCTTC. As protein: CSVRHAEGYTF.

The chain is built from TRBV6-1 and TRBJ2-6; D is unresolved. V lost 6 bases and J 0 bases, leaving 9 bases between the germline ends. The CDR3 has 15 amino acids. Germline-derived CDR1 and CDR2 are MNHNS and SASEGT. This chain's CDR3 is CASRKSSSGANVLTF. DNA of the CDR3: TGTGCCAGCAGGAAGAGTAGCTCTGGGGCCAACGTCCTGACTTTC.

This clonotype was seen at least ten times. This rearrangement joins TRBV20-1 to TRBJ1-2, with a possible D match to TRBD1 (5 bases). The CDR3 totals 13 residues. The germline V gene has CDR1 DFQATT and CDR2 SNEGSKA (reference sequence). Trimming left V 6 bases short and J 7 bases short, with 18 bases between. CDR3 region: CSADGLGGAGYTF. Here the CDR3 DNA reads TGCAGTGCAGATGGACTCGGGGGAGCTGGCTACACCTTC.

A word on this clonotype: The junction shows a germline mismatch at one end, possibly a read error. The rearrangement links TRBV7-2 to TRBJ2-1; 7 bases are a match to TRBD1. The CDR3 contains 14 residues. Germline CDR1 is SGHTA and CDR2 is FQGNSA. The CDR3 DNA follows: TGTGCCGGCAGCCCGAGGACAGGTTACAATGAGCAGTTCTTC. Encoded protein: CAGSPRTGYNEQFF.

The chain employs TRBV6-1 and TRBJ1-1; perhaps TRBD1 as D (5 bases). Germline lookup yields CDR1 MNHNS and CDR2 SASEGT. This CDR3 has 14 residues. The germline V and J ends were trimmed by 2 bases and 3 bases, with 10 bases remaining between them. Here the CDR3 DNA reads TGTGCCAGCAGTGAAAGGGCGGGGGACACTGAAGCTTTCTTT. This translates into CASSERAGDTEAFF.

The chain recombines TRBV29-1 with TRBJ1-5; 7 nucleotides line up with TRBD1. The CDR3 extends over 14 amino acids. V was clipped by 6 bases and J by 3 bases; unmatched bases: 8. Germline CDR1 and CDR2: SQVTM and ANQGSEA. CDR3 DNA: TGCAGCGTCCTGACAGGGACCCTCAATCAGCCCCAGCATTTT. It is translated as CSVLTGTLNQPQHF.

In this sample, this clonotype is medium-sized. The rearrangement uses TRBV5-6 and TRBJ2-5; D may be TRBD1 (5 bases). Germline V gives CDR1 SGHDT, CDR2 YYEEEE. Trimming took 2 bases from V and 5 from J, leaving 13 bases between them. The CDR3 is 14 amino acids. The CDR3 nucleotides read TGTGCCAGCAGCTTCGCTCAGGGTAGGGAGACCCAGTACTTC. Amino acids: CASSFAQGRETQYF.

This chain links TRBV6-5 with TRBJ2-1; D perhaps matches TRBD1 (6 bases). Germline V lookup: CDR1 MNHEY, CDR2 SVGAGI. V was cut by 6 bases and J by 9 bases, with 21 bases left in between. The CDR3 spans 15 residues. The CDR3, as DNA: TGTGCCAGCAGACCCTACAGGGCCGGTCATGGTGAGCAGTTCTTC. This codes for CASRPYRAGHGEQFF.

V is TRBV7-2 and J is TRBJ2-7, with 14 bases matching TRBD2. Germline lookup yields CDR1 SGHTA and CDR2 FQGNSA. This CDR3 has 17 amino acids. V shed 5 bases and J 3 bases; nucleotides not matched to a gene: 9. As DNA, the CDR3 is TGTGCCAGCAGCCCGTCGGGACTAGCGGGAGCCTTCTACGAGCAGTACTTC. Translating it yields CASSPSGLAGAFYEQYF.

Many counts were recorded for this clonotype. The chain couples TRBV12-3 or TRBV12-4 to TRBJ2-7; D may match TRBD1 or TRBD2 (5 bases each). Trimming stripped 5 bases from V and 2 bases from J, with 13 bases between. This CDR3 region has 14 residues. The chain's CDR3 is CASSTGTKTYEQYF. CDR3 nucleotide sequence: TGTGCCAGCAGTACCGGGACGAAGACCTACGAGCAGTACTTC.

The chain uses TRBV9 and TRBJ2-2; D possibly corresponds to TRBD2 (5 bases). The V gene's germline CDR1 is SGDLS and CDR2 YYNGEE. The CDR3 extends over 12 amino acids. Deletions cut 1 base from V and 7 bases from J, with 5 bases between. DNA for the CDR3: TGTGCCAGCAGCGTAACTAGCGGGGAGCTGTTTTTT. Amino acids: CASSVTSGELFF.

The V gene is TRBV27, the J gene TRBJ1-3; D is perhaps TRBD1 (5 bases). CDR3 length equals 14 residues. In germline, CDR1 is MNHEY, CDR2 SMNVEV (reference sequence). Between the trimmed V and J ends, which lost 6 bases and 0 bases, there was a span of 9 bases. CDR3 sequence reads: CASRDISSGNTIYF. The CDR3 coding sequence is TGTGCCAGCAGGGACATCAGCTCTGGAAACACCATATATTTT.

Concerning this clonotype itself: The junction and the germline gene differ at one end; a read error may be behind it. V is TRBV6-6 and J is TRBJ1-1, with D perhaps matching TRBD1 (6 bases). Per the germline V gene, CDR1 is MNHNY and CDR2 is SVGAGI (reference sequence). The CDR3 is made up of 15 amino acids. The CDR3 here is CAGSYPGTQNTEAFF. The CDR3 DNA follows: TGTGCCGGCAGTTACCCCGGGACACAGAACACTGAAGCTTTCTTT.

This clonotype was detected a few times. One junction end does not reproduce the germline sequence, and a read error may be involved. This chain uses TRBV7-7 with TRBJ2-1; D remains unclear. CDR1 and CDR2 from the germline V gene are SSHAT and FNYEAQ (reference sequence). The CDR3 spans 13 residues. This chain's CDR3 is CASSEEPVTEQFF. The CDR3 DNA is TGTGCTAGCAGCGAGGAACCGGTAACTGAGCAGTTCTTC.